The clone carrying this T cell receptor (beta chain) was observed a handful of times. The antigen remains undetermined. This specimen belongs to a study of beta chain features in type 1 diabetes. Study-wide findings and caveats: Within each of all four CD4+ subsets, Type 1 diabetes patients had TCRB CDR3s that were moderately but significantly shorter. Type 1 diabetes patients had VDJ junctions that carried fewer insertions and more deletions.

The study reverse transcribed the entire isolated RNA, so it sequenced expressed TCRB transcripts. Clones were sequenced by immunoSEQ multiplex PCR, and TCRdb holds only the in-frame ones, with some missing. Among roughly 340,000 clones, over 10% were seen once, and the ten largest hold about 0.01%. The germline CDR1 and CDR2 sequences are SGHDT and YYEEEE. V lost 4 bases to trimming and J lost 3 bases; unmatched junction nucleotides: 6. The length of the CDR3 is 14 residues. By way of CD45RO/CCR7/CD25/CD127/CD95/CD27, the CD4+ regulatory, stem cell-like memory, central memory and naive cells were sorted. The authors obtained over 98% purity in all sorted populations.

The chain joins TRBV5-6 to TRBJ1-1, with TRBD1 matching 7 bases. The origin of this receptor is a woman aged 18-35 years with type 1 diabetes. Material: naive CD4+ T cells from blood. CDR3 loop: CASSTTGTDTEAFF. CDR3 nucleotide sequence: TGTGCCAGCAGCACGACAGGGACGGACACTGAAGCTTTCTTT.